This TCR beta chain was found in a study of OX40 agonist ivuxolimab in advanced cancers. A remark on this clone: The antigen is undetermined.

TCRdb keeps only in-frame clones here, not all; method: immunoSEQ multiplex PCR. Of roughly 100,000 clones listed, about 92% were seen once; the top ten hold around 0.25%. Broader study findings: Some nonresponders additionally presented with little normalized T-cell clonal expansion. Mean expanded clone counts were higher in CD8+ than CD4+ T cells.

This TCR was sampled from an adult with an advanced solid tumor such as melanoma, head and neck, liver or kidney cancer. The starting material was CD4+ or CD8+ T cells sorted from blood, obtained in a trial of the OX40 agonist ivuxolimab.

Here the CDR3 DNA reads TGTGCCAGCACGAAGGGGAGGAGCTCTGGAAACACCATATATTTT. Translating it yields CASTKGRSSGNTIYF. This chain connects TRBV6-6 to TRBJ1-3, with a weak D call TRBD1 (5 bases). The germline gives CDR1 MNHNY, CDR2 SVGAGI (reference sequence). The CDR3 is 15 amino acids. V lost 7 bases to trimming and J lost 0 bases, with 13 bases between them.